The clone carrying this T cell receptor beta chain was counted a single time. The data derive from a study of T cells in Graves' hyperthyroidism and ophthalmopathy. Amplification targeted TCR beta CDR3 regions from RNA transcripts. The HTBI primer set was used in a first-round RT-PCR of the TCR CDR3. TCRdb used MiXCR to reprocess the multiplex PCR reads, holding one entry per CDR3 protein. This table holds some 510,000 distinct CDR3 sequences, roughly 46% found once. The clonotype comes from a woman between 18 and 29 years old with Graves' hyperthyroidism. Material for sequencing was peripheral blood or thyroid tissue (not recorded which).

CDR3 sequence: CSAAGTGDYEYGYTF. CDR3 DNA: TGCAGCGCAGCCGGGACAGGGGACTATGAGTATGGCTACACCTTC. This chain connects TRBV29-1 to TRBJ1-2; 10 bases agree with TRBD1. The V and J ends lost 7 bases and 5 bases, in that order; junction bases with no gene match: 13. The V gene's germline CDR1 is SQVTM and CDR2 ANQGSEA. The CDR3 has 15 residues.